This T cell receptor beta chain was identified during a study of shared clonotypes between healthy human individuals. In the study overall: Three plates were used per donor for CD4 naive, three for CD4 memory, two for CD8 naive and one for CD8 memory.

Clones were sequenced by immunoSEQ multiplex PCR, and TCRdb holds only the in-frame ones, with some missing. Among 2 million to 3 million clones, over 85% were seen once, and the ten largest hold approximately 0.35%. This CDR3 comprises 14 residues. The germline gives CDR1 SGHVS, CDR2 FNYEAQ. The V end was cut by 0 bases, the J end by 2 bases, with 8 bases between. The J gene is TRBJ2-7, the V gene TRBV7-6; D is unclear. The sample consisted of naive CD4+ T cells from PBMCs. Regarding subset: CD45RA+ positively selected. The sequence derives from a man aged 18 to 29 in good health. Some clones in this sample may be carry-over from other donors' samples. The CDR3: CASSLATAPYEQYF. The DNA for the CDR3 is TGTGCCAGCAGCTTAGCCACCGCCCCCTACGAGCAGTACTTC.